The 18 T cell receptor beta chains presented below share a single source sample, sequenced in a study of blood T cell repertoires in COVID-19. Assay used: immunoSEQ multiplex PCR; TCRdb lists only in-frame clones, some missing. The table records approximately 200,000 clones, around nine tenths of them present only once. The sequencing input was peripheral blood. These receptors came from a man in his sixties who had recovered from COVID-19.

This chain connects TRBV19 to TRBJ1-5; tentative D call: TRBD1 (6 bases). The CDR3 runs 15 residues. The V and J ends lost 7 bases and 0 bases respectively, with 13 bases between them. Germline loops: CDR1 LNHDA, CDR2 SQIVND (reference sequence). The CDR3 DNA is TGTGCCAGTACCGGACAGATCAATAGCAATCAGCCCCAGCATTTT. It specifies CASTGQINSNQPQHF.

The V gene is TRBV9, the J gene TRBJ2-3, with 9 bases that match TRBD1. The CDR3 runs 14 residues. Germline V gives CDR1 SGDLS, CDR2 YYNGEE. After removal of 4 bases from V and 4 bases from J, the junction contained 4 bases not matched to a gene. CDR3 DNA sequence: TGTGCCAGCAGCTCTCGGACAGGGGCAGATACGCAGTATTTT. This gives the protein CASSSRTGADTQYF.

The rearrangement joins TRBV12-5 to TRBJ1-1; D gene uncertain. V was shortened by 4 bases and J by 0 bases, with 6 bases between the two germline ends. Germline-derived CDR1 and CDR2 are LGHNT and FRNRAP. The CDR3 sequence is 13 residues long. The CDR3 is CASGWELNTEAFF. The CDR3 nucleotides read TGTGCTAGTGGTTGGGAGTTGAACACTGAAGCTTTCTTT.

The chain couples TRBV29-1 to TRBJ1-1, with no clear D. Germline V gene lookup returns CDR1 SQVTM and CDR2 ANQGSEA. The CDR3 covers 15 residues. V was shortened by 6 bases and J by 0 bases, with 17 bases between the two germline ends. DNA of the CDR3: TGCAGCGTCCTCAGATCCGGAGGGATGAACACTGAAGCTTTCTTT. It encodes CSVLRSGGMNTEAFF.

The CDR3 here is CASSLFPGQGNSPLHF. CDR3 nucleotide sequence: TGTGCCAGCAGCCTCTTCCCGGGACAGGGGAATTCACCCCTCCACTTT. V and J are TRBV7-2 and TRBJ1-6; TRBD1 agrees at 10 bases. CDR3 length: 16 amino acids. J was trimmed by 7 bases and V by 5 bases; bases with no gene match: 8. Germline assignment: CDR1 SGHTA and CDR2 FQGNSA. The entire variable domain, with the rest obtained from reference TRBV7-2 and TRBJ1-6, is as follows: GAGVSQSPSNKVTEKGKDVELRCDPISGHTALYWYRQSLGQGLEFLIYFQGNSAPDKSGLPSDRFSAERTGGSVSTLTIQRTQQEDSAVYLCASSLFPGQGNSPLHFGNGTRLTVT.

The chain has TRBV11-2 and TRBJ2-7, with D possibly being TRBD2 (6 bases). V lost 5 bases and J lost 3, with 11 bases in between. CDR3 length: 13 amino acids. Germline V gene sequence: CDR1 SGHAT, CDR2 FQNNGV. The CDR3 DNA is TGTGCCAGCAGCCAAGGGACTTACTACGAGCAGTACTTC. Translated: CASSQGTYYEQYF.

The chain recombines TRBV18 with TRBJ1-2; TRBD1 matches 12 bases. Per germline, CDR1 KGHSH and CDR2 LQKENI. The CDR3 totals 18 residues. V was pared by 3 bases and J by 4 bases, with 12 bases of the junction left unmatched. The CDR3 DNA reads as TGTGCCAGCTCACCCCCGGGACAGGGGGCTCCAAGCCCCTATGGCTACACCTTC. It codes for CASSPPGQGAPSPYGYTF.

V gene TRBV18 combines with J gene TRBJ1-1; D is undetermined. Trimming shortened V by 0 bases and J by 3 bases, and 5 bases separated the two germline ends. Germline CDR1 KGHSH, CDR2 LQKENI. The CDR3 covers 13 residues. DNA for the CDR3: TGTGCCAGCTCACCACCCCGAGACACTGAAGCTTTCTTT. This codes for CASSPPRDTEAFF.

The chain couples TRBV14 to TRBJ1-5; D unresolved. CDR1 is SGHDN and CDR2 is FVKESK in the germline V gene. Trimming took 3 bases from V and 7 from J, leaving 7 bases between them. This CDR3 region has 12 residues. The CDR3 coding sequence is TGTGCCAGCAGCCAGCGGAGACAGCCCCAGCATTTT. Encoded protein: CASSQRRQPQHF. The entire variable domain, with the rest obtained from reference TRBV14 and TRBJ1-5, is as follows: EAGVTQFPSHSVIEKGQTVTLRCDPISGHDNLYWYRRVMGKEIKFLLHFVKESKQDESGMPNNRFLAERTGGTYSTLKVQPAELEDSGVYFCASSQRRQPQHFGDGTRLSIL.

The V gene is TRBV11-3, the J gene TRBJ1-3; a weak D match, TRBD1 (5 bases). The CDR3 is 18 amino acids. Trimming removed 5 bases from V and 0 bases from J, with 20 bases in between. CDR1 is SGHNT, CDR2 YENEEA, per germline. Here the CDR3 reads CASSPDVGPVSSGNTIYF. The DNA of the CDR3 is TGTGCCAGCAGCCCAGACGTGGGGCCCGTGAGCTCTGGAAACACCATATATTTT.

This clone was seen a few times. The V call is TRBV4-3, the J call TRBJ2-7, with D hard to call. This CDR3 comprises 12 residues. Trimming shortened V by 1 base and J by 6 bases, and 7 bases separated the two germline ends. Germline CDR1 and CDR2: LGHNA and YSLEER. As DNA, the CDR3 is TGCGCCAGCAGCCAAGTTGCCGGCGAGCAGTACTTC. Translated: CASSQVAGEQYF.

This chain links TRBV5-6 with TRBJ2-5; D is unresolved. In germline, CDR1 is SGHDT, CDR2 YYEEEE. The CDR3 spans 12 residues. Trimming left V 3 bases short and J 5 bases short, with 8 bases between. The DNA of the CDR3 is TGTGCCAGCAGCTACCACCGGGAGACCCAGTACTTC. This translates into CASSYHRETQYF.

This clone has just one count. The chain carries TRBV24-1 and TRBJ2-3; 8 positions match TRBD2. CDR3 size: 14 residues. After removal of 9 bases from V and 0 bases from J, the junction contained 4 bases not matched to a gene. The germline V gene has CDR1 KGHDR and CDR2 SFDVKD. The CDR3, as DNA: TGTGCCACCGCCCTAGCGGGTAGCACAGATACGCAGTATTTT. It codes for CATALAGSTDTQYF.

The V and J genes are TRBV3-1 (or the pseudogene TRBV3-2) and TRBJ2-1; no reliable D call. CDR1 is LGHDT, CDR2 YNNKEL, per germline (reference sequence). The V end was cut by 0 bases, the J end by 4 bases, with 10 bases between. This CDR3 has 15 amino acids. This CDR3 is CASSQDVPPYNEQFF. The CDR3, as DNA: TGTGCCAGCAGCCAAGACGTCCCCCCGTACAATGAGCAGTTCTTC.

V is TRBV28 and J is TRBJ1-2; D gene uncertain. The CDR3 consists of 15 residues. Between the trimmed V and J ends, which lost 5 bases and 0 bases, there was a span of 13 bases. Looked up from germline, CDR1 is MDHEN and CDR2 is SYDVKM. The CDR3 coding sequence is TGTGCCAGCAGTCCTTCCGCGACATCTAACTATGGCTACACCTTC. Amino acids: CASSPSATSNYGYTF.

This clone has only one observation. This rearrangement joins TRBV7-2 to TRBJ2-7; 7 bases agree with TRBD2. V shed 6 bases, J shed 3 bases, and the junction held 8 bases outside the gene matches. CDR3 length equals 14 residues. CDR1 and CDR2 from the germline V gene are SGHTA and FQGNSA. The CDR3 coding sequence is TGTGCCAGCAGGTTTCCGGGAGGAAACTACGAGCAGTACTTC. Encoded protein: CASRFPGGNYEQYF.

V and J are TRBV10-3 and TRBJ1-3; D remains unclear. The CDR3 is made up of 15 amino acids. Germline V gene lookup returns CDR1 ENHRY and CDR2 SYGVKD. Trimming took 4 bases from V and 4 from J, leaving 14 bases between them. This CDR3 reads CAISGSVGGGNTIYF. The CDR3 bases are TGTGCCATCAGTGGATCCGTAGGAGGCGGAAACACCATATATTTT.

Here the CDR3 reads CASGFYPTWVYTF. Written as DNA, the CDR3 is TGTGCTAGTGGTTTTTACCCGACATGGGTCTACACCTTC. This chain connects TRBV12-5 to TRBJ1-2; D not certain. The CDR3 sequence is 13 residues long. Trimming cost V 3 bases and J 10 bases, with 15 bases left between them. Germline-derived CDR1 and CDR2 are LGHNT and FRNRAP.